A selection of T cell receptor beta chains follows, all from one sample in a study of T cells in Graves' hyperthyroidism and ophthalmopathy. In TCRdb, the multiplex PCR reads were re-called with MiXCR into one record per CDR3 protein. The repertoire holds some 400,000 distinct CDR3 sequences, with about 13% as singletons. Sequenced material: blood. These receptors were collected from a man under 40 with Graves' hyperthyroidism that later progressed to Graves' ophthalmopathy. Each CDR3 is given with its conserved first and last residue. Each record gives: clone size, D gene, J gene, V gene, CDR3 protein, CDR3 DNA. D genes are given only for firm matches. Clone size is not always given. Where it is, it says once, few, many or a class for expanded clones.

>.|.|TRBJ1-1|TRBV6-1
CASTGYRDAEAFF
TGTGCCAGCACTGGGTACAGGGACGCTGAAGCTTTCTTT
>few|TRBD1|TRBJ2-7|TRBV5-8
CASITRDRVYEQYF
TGTGCCAGCATCACCCGGGACAGAGTCTACGAGCAGTACTTC
>.|TRBD2|TRBJ2-4|TRBV6-1
CASRFTSGGLAKNIQYF
TGTGCCAGCCGCTTCACTAGCGGGGGGTTAGCCAAAAACATTCAGTACTTC
>.|.|TRBJ2-3|TRBV20-1
CSASPTSMADTQYF
TGCAGTGCTAGCCCAACTAGTATGGCAGATACGCAGTATTTT
>many|TRBD1|TRBJ2-2|TRBV3-1
CASTDRGFTGELFF
TGTGCCAGCACCGACAGGGGGTTCACCGGGGAGCTGTTTTTT
>many|TRBD1|TRBJ1-6|TRBV28
CASTGWGQGNSPLHF
TGTGCCAGCACCGGATGGGGACAGGGTAATTCACCCCTCCACTTT
>many|.|TRBJ2-4|TRBV5-5
CASSSAKNIQYF
TGTGCCAGCAGCTCCGCCAAAAACATTCAGTACTTC
>many|.|TRBJ2-2|TRBV5-1
CASSRGQANTGELFF
TGCGCCAGCAGCCGGGGACAAGCGAACACCGGGGAGCTGTTTTTT
>few|TRBD1|TRBJ2-7|TRBV30
CAWKPWGQGYEQYF
TGTGCCTGGAAGCCCTGGGGACAGGGCTACGAGCAGTACTTC
>many|.|TRBJ2-7|TRBV7-9
CASSTLSPYEQYF
TGTGCCAGCAGCACGCTGAGCCCCTACGAGCAGTACTTC
>few|TRBD2|TRBJ2-7|TRBV10-3
CAESAGGFYEQYF
TGTGCTGAATCAGCGGGGGGGTTCTACGAGCAGTACTTC
>few|.|TRBJ1-4|TRBV7-7
CASSLVYLEEKLFF
TGTGCCAGCAGCTTAGTCTACCTAGAGGAAAAACTGTTTTTT
>.|TRBD1|TRBJ2-7|TRBV6-1
CASSSGQEAYEQYF
TGTGCCAGCAGTTCGGGACAGGAAGCCTACGAGCAGTACTTC
>many|TRBD1|TRBJ1-6|TRBV6-1
CASSNPGTGFASPLHF
TGTGCCAGCAGTAACCCCGGGACAGGGTTCGCTTCACCCCTCCACTTT
>many|.|TRBJ2-3|TRBV7-9
CASSLDKSTDTQYF
TGTGCCAGCAGCTTGGACAAGAGCACAGATACGCAGTATTTT
>many|.|TRBJ2-2|TRBV27
CASSGHGANTGELFF
TGTGCCAGCAGTGGACACGGAGCGAACACCGGGGAGCTGTTTTTT
>.|.|TRBJ1-2|TRBV5-1
CASSPYSEATNYGYTF
TGCGCCAGCAGTCCCTACTCTGAAGCAACTAACTATGGCTACACCTTC
>once|.|TRBJ2-3|TRBV20-1
CSAHSQLAGDTQYF
TGCAGTGCCCATAGTCAACTAGCAGGAGATACGCAGTATTTT
>.|TRBD2|TRBJ2-1|TRBV13
CASSYLASGGAYEQFF
TGTGCCAGCAGCTACCTCGCTAGCGGGGGGGCCTATGAGCAGTTCTTC
>few|TRBD1|TRBJ1-2|TRBV29-1
CSVEEGDRGRYGYTF
TGCAGCGTTGAAGAGGGGGACAGGGGTCGGTATGGCTACACCTTC
>.|.|TRBJ1-2|TRBV30
CAWHAYGYTF
TGTGCCTGGCACGCCTATGGCTACACCTTC
>many|TRBD2|TRBJ2-4|TRBV6-1
CASSGGGTKNIQYF
TGTGCCTCAAGCGGGGGGGGGACCAAAAACATTCAGTACTTC
>few|.|TRBJ1-1|TRBV25-1
CASPALYRLNTEAFF
TGTGCCAGCCCTGCGCTCTACAGACTGAACACTGAAGCTTTCTTT
>.|.|TRBJ2-7|TRBV4-1
CASSQKSSGSYEQYF
TGCGCCAGCAGCCAAAAATCATCCGGGTCCTACGAGCAGTACTTC
>many|.|TRBJ2-3|TRBV11-2
CASSLQTDTQYF
TGTGCCAGCAGCCTTCAGACAGATACGCAGTATTTT
>.|TRBD2|TRBJ2-1|TRBV25-1
CASSDWTSGGEHNEQFF
TGTGCCAGCAGTGATTGGACTAGCGGGGGGGAGCACAATGAGCAGTTCTTC
>.|.|TRBJ2-1|TRBV27
CASSFRQAAYNEQFF
TGTGCCAGCAGTTTCCGACAGGCGGCCTACAATGAGCAGTTCTTC
>.|.|TRBJ2-6|TRBV6-4
CASSDWRGTGANVLTF
TGTGCCAGCAGTGACTGGAGGGGGACTGGGGCCAACGTCCTGACTTTC
>many|TRBD2|TRBJ2-2|TRBV12-5
CASGLVSGGTGELFF
TGTGCTAGTGGTTTGGTATCGGGGGGCACCGGGGAGCTGTTTTTT
>.|TRBD2|TRBJ2-1|TRBV7-9
CASSSTSGGGPSSYNEQFF
TGTGCCAGCAGCTCAACTAGCGGGGGGGGTCCGAGCTCCTACAATGAGCAGTTCTTC
>many|TRBD2|TRBJ2-7|TRBV5-1
CASRLAGEYEQYF
TGCGCCAGCCGCCTAGCGGGGGAATACGAGCAGTACTTC
>.|.|TRBJ1-1|TRBV20-1
CSRRMEDTEAFF
TGCAGTCGTCGAATGGAGGACACTGAAGCTTTCTTT
>.|.|TRBJ1-1|TRBV19
CASSRGTEMNTEAFF
TGTGCCAGTAGTCGAGGGACGGAGATGAACACTGAAGCTTTCTTT
>many|.|TRBJ1-1|TRBV27
CASSLTLRNTEAFF
TGTGCCAGCAGTTTAACCTTACGGAACACTGAAGCTTTCTTT
>few|TRBD2|TRBJ2-1|TRBV6-1
CASSPRTSGGEVGEQFF
TGTGCCAGCAGTCCCCGGACTAGCGGGGGGGAGGTCGGTGAGCAGTTCTTC
>few|TRBD2|TRBJ2-5|TRBV2
CASSDSGRDLLTSGSETQYF
TGTGCCAGCAGTGATTCGGGGAGGGATCTACTAACTAGTGGATCGGAGACCCAGTACTTC
>.|.|TRBJ1-6|TRBV29-1
CSVGVGSNSPLHF
TGCAGCGTTGGAGTAGGGAGTAATTCACCCCTCCACTTT
>many|.|TRBJ2-3|TRBV20-1
CSASTQERTDTQYF
TGCAGTGCTAGCACCCAGGAGCGCACAGATACGCAGTATTTT
>few|.|TRBJ1-5|TRBV19
CASSIEQGNQPQHF
TGTGCCAGTAGTATAGAACAGGGAAATCAGCCCCAGCATTTT
>many|.|TRBJ1-2|TRBV11-2
CASSGAYYGYTF
TGTGCCAGCAGCGGGGCTTACTATGGCTACACCTTC
>few|.|TRBJ1-3|TRBV12-3/TRBV12-4
CASSRSGASSGNTIYF
TGTGCCAGCAGCCGGTCAGGGGCGTCCTCTGGAAACACCATATATTTT
>few|.|TRBJ2-7|TRBV30
CAWDPGTSYEQYF
TGTGCCTGGGACCCCGGGACCTCCTACGAGCAGTACTTC
>.|TRBD2|TRBJ2-5|TRBV7-2
CASSLRGGAWLETQYF
TGTGCCAGCAGCTTACGGGGGGGGGCGTGGTTAGAGACCCAGTACTTC
>few|.|TRBJ2-7|TRBV18
CASSPRTNRYEQYF
TGTGCCAGCTCACCAAGGACTAACCGATACGAGCAGTACTTC
>.|.|TRBJ2-3|TRBV19
CASSTPRGGPRDTQYF
TGTGCCAGTAGTACCCCTCGCGGTGGGCCGAGGGATACGCAGTATTTT
>many|.|TRBJ1-2|TRBV12-3/TRBV12-4
CASSFGVNYGYTF
TGTGCCAGCAGTTTTGGGGTCAACTATGGCTACACCTTC
>many|.|TRBJ2-7|TRBV20-1
CSAGWDSSYEQYF
TGCAGTGCTGGTTGGGACTCCTCCTACGAGCAGTACTTC
>many|.|TRBJ1-2|TRBV2
CASRRSSYGYTF
TGTGCCAGCAGACGCAGTTCCTATGGCTACACCTTC
>few|TRBD2|TRBJ2-1|TRBV7-6
CASSYGLAGAYNEQFF
TGTGCCAGCAGCTACGGACTAGCGGGGGCTTACAATGAGCAGTTCTTC
>many|TRBD2|TRBJ2-3|TRBV20-1
CSASGTTSGSTDTQYF
TGCAGTGCTAGTGGGACGACTAGCGGTAGCACAGATACGCAGTATTTT
>few|.|TRBJ1-6|TRBV9
CASSAREDSPLHF
TGTGCCAGCAGCGCCAGGGAAGATTCACCCCTCCACTTT
>many|.|TRBJ1-6|TRBV5-1
CASSLAGLNSPLHF
TGCGCCAGCAGCTTGGCGGGGTTGAATTCACCCCTCCACTTT